This is a list of T cell receptor beta chains from one sample in a study of T cell responses to AZD1222 COVID-19 vaccine. Sequenced by immunoSEQ multiplex PCR; TCRdb stores in-frame clones only, minus some. Of roughly 120,000 clones in the sample, roughly 89% were seen once. The input for sequencing was peripheral blood, taken 28 days after the second AZD1222 dose. Receptors were obtained from an adult who received the AZD1222 COVID-19 vaccine. Each CDR3 is given with its conserved first and last residue. The order of the fields is V gene, J gene, D gene, clone size, CDR3 protein, CDR3 DNA. A D gene is named only where the DNA matches it firmly. Size values are once, few and many counts, or a class for expanded clones, and some rows have none.

v_call: TRBV2; j_call: TRBJ2-7; d_call: .; clone_size: .; cdr3_aa: CASAIDRPSYEQYF; cdr3_nt: TGTGCCAGCGCGATAGACAGGCCCTCCTACGAGCAGTACTTC
v_call: TRBV10-3; j_call: TRBJ1-2; d_call: .; clone_size: .; cdr3_aa: CATPGQNNYGYTF; cdr3_nt: TGTGCCACTCCCGGACAGAATAACTATGGCTACACCTTC
v_call: TRBV29-1; j_call: TRBJ1-6; d_call: .; clone_size: few; cdr3_aa: CSARARENSPLHF; cdr3_nt: TGCAGCGCTAGGGCCAGGGAGAATTCACCCCTCCACTTT
v_call: TRBV29-1; j_call: TRBJ1-1; d_call: .; clone_size: once; cdr3_aa: CSVRSANTEAFF; cdr3_nt: TGCAGCGTTAGGTCAGCGAACACTGAAGCTTTCTTT
v_call: TRBV6-5; j_call: TRBJ2-1; d_call: .; clone_size: .; cdr3_aa: CASSQLFSENEQFF; cdr3_nt: TGTGCCAGCAGTCAGTTGTTTTCGGAAAATGAGCAGTTCTTC
v_call: TRBV2; j_call: TRBJ2-2; d_call: .; clone_size: .; cdr3_aa: CASIQSGWTGELFF; cdr3_nt: TGTGCCAGCATTCAATCAGGGTGGACCGGGGAGCTGTTTTTT
v_call: TRBV9; j_call: TRBJ1-5; d_call: .; clone_size: .; cdr3_aa: CASSVGSSNQPQHF; cdr3_nt: TGTGCCAGCAGCGTAGGTAGTAGCAATCAGCCCCAGCATTTT
v_call: TRBV5-1; j_call: TRBJ2-2; d_call: TRBD1; clone_size: .; cdr3_aa: CASSGGQGDTGELFF; cdr3_nt: TGCGCCAGCAGCGGGGGACAGGGGGACACCGGGGAGCTGTTTTTT
v_call: TRBV7-8; j_call: TRBJ2-2; d_call: .; clone_size: once; cdr3_aa: CASSKQGNTGELFF; cdr3_nt: TGTGCCAGCAGTAAACAGGGGAACACCGGGGAGCTGTTTTTT
v_call: TRBV14; j_call: TRBJ1-1; d_call: .; clone_size: .; cdr3_aa: CASSRGTYTTNTEAFF; cdr3_nt: TGTGCCAGCAGCCGTGGGACATACACTACGAACACTGAAGCTTTCTTT
v_call: TRBV5-1; j_call: TRBJ2-1; d_call: .; clone_size: once; cdr3_aa: CASSFGPASSYNEQFF; cdr3_nt: TGCGCCAGCAGCTTCGGGCCGGCTAGCTCCTACAATGAGCAGTTCTTC
v_call: TRBV28; j_call: TRBJ1-3; d_call: .; clone_size: once; cdr3_aa: CASSPTDRYTIYF; cdr3_nt: TGTGCCAGCAGCCCGACAGACCGGTACACCATATATTTT
v_call: TRBV5-1; j_call: TRBJ2-1; d_call: .; clone_size: .; cdr3_aa: CASSLLASSYNEQFF; cdr3_nt: TGCGCCAGCAGCTTGTTAGCGAGCTCCTACAATGAGCAGTTCTTC
v_call: TRBV19; j_call: TRBJ2-7; d_call: TRBD1; clone_size: once; cdr3_aa: CASSLFGTVNEQYF; cdr3_nt: TGTGCCAGTAGTCTTTTTGGGACAGTAAACGAGCAGTACTTC
v_call: TRBV21-1; j_call: TRBJ1-5; d_call: .; clone_size: .; cdr3_aa: CASSATTGRQHF; cdr3_nt: TGTGCCAGCAGCGCAACGACAGGGCGTCAGCATTTT
v_call: TRBV2; j_call: TRBJ1-2; d_call: .; clone_size: .; cdr3_aa: CASSEPWAGSYGYTF; cdr3_nt: TGTGCCAGCAGTGAACCATGGGCAGGGAGTTATGGCTACACCTTC
v_call: TRBV28; j_call: TRBJ2-7; d_call: .; clone_size: .; cdr3_aa: CGSSDGIGTYEQYF; cdr3_nt: TGCGGATCTTCGGACGGAATAGGAACCTACGAGCAGTACTTC
v_call: TRBV5-6; j_call: TRBJ1-1; d_call: .; clone_size: .; cdr3_aa: CASSLGGQQYTEAFF; cdr3_nt: TGTGCCAGCAGCTTGGGCGGACAGCAGTACACTGAAGCTTTCTTT
v_call: TRBV3-1/TRBV3-2; j_call: TRBJ1-5; d_call: .; clone_size: few; cdr3_aa: CASSLGHSYNQPQHF; cdr3_nt: TGTGCCAGCAGCCTTGGGCACAGTTACAATCAGCCCCAGCATTTT
v_call: TRBV18; j_call: TRBJ1-4; d_call: TRBD1; clone_size: .; cdr3_aa: CASSPGQGHEKLFF; cdr3_nt: TGTGCCAGCTCCCCAGGACAGGGTCATGAAAAACTGTTTTTT
v_call: TRBV9; j_call: TRBJ2-1; d_call: TRBD1; clone_size: many; cdr3_aa: CASSVRQGRNEQFF; cdr3_nt: TGTGCCAGCAGCGTAAGACAGGGAAGGAATGAGCAGTTCTTC
v_call: TRBV5-5; j_call: TRBJ1-2; d_call: .; clone_size: many; cdr3_aa: CASSLQGGGNYGYTF; cdr3_nt: TGTGCCAGCAGCTTACAGGGAGGGGGGAACTATGGCTACACCTTC
v_call: TRBV5-5; j_call: TRBJ1-3; d_call: .; clone_size: .; cdr3_aa: CASSITLGGGNTIYF; cdr3_nt: TGTGCCAGCAGCATAACCCTGGGGGGTGGAAACACCATATATTTT
v_call: TRBV10-3; j_call: TRBJ2-1; d_call: .; clone_size: .; cdr3_aa: CAISGTGVYNEQFF; cdr3_nt: TGTGCCATCAGTGGGACGGGGGTCTACAATGAGCAGTTCTTC
v_call: TRBV15; j_call: TRBJ2-3; d_call: TRBD2; clone_size: .; cdr3_aa: CATSRDRRVGTSTSTDTQYF; cdr3_nt: TGTGCCACCAGCAGAGATCGCAGGGTGGGGACTAGCACTAGCACAGATACGCAGTATTTT
v_call: TRBV4-1; j_call: TRBJ2-3; d_call: TRBD2; clone_size: .; cdr3_aa: CASSPSSGGGRDTQYF; cdr3_nt: TGCGCCAGCAGCCCATCGAGCGGGGGGGGCAGGGATACGCAGTATTTT
v_call: TRBV18; j_call: TRBJ2-7; d_call: TRBD1; clone_size: .; cdr3_aa: CASSPKTGSNEQYF; cdr3_nt: TGTGCCAGCTCACCAAAGACAGGGTCCAACGAGCAGTACTTC
v_call: TRBV12-3/TRBV12-4; j_call: TRBJ1-6; d_call: .; clone_size: .; cdr3_aa: CASSLVSDSPLHF; cdr3_nt: TGTGCCAGCAGTTTAGTTTCAGATTCACCCCTCCACTTT
v_call: TRBV3-1/TRBV3-2; j_call: TRBJ2-2; d_call: .; clone_size: .; cdr3_aa: CASSQGGHRLGGELFF; cdr3_nt: TGTGCCAGCAGCCAGGGGGGGCACCGCTTAGGCGGGGAGCTGTTTTTT
v_call: TRBV12-3/TRBV12-4; j_call: TRBJ2-7; d_call: .; clone_size: .; cdr3_aa: CASSFRGRLEQYF; cdr3_nt: TGTGCCAGCAGTTTCCGGGGGAGGCTCGAGCAGTACTTC
v_call: TRBV7-9; j_call: TRBJ2-1; d_call: .; clone_size: .; cdr3_aa: CASSLVGDEQFF; cdr3_nt: TGTGCCAGCAGCTTGGTGGGAGATGAGCAGTTCTTC
v_call: TRBV30; j_call: TRBJ1-1; d_call: .; clone_size: once; cdr3_aa: CAWSVLEGRTEAFF; cdr3_nt: TGTGCCTGGAGTGTTCTTGAGGGGAGGACTGAAGCTTTCTTT
v_call: TRBV7-9; j_call: TRBJ1-4; d_call: .; clone_size: .; cdr3_aa: CASSHGTENNEKLFF; cdr3_nt: TGTGCCAGCAGCCACGGGACGGAGAATAATGAAAAACTGTTTTTT
v_call: TRBV3-1/TRBV3-2; j_call: TRBJ2-2; d_call: TRBD2; clone_size: .; cdr3_aa: CASSRLAAHTGELFF; cdr3_nt: TGTGCCAGCAGCAGACTAGCGGCCCACACCGGGGAGCTGTTTTTT
v_call: TRBV10-3; j_call: TRBJ2-5; d_call: .; clone_size: .; cdr3_aa: CAISEQMYQETQYF; cdr3_nt: TGTGCCATCAGTGAACAAATGTACCAAGAGACCCAGTACTTC
v_call: TRBV3-1/TRBV3-2; j_call: TRBJ2-7; d_call: TRBD1; clone_size: .; cdr3_aa: CASSQGTGVRNEQYF; cdr3_nt: TGTGCCAGCAGCCAAGGGACAGGGGTTCGGAACGAGCAGTACTTC
v_call: TRBV19; j_call: TRBJ1-5; d_call: .; clone_size: .; cdr3_aa: CASTWSGGSNQPQHF; cdr3_nt: TGTGCCAGTACTTGGTCGGGGGGGAGCAATCAGCCCCAGCATTTT
v_call: TRBV7-8; j_call: TRBJ2-7; d_call: .; clone_size: .; cdr3_aa: CASSLGLRDYEQYF; cdr3_nt: TGTGCCAGCAGCTTAGGTTTAAGGGACTACGAGCAGTACTTC
v_call: TRBV28; j_call: TRBJ2-3; d_call: .; clone_size: .; cdr3_aa: CASSLRAPVPRADTQYF; cdr3_nt: TGTGCCAGCAGTTTACGCGCCCCGGTACCACGGGCAGATACGCAGTATTTT
v_call: TRBV27; j_call: TRBJ1-2; d_call: TRBD1; clone_size: .; cdr3_aa: CASSLFRGSNHGYTF; cdr3_nt: TGTGCCAGCAGTTTATTCAGGGGGAGTAATCATGGCTACACCTTC
v_call: TRBV29-1; j_call: TRBJ2-5; d_call: TRBD2; clone_size: few; cdr3_aa: CSVSGRVSETQYF; cdr3_nt: TGCAGCGTTAGCGGGAGGGTCAGTGAGACCCAGTACTTC
v_call: TRBV5-6; j_call: TRBJ1-6; d_call: .; clone_size: .; cdr3_aa: CASSWDITSPLHF; cdr3_nt: TGTGCCAGCAGCTGGGACATTACCTCACCCCTCCACTTT
v_call: TRBV25-1; j_call: TRBJ2-7; d_call: TRBD2; clone_size: .; cdr3_aa: CASSPRSGRRYEQYF; cdr3_nt: TGTGCCAGCAGTCCACGTAGCGGGAGAAGGTACGAGCAGTACTTC
v_call: TRBV10-1; j_call: TRBJ1-5; d_call: .; clone_size: .; cdr3_aa: CASRTDSKGNQPQHF; cdr3_nt: TGCGCCAGCAGGACGGACAGCAAGGGCAATCAGCCCCAGCATTTT
v_call: TRBV27; j_call: TRBJ1-1; d_call: .; clone_size: .; cdr3_aa: CASSLLGDGPRGTEAFF; cdr3_nt: TGTGCCAGCAGTTTATTAGGGGACGGCCCTAGAGGCACTGAAGCTTTCTTT
v_call: TRBV7-8; j_call: TRBJ1-5; d_call: TRBD1; clone_size: few; cdr3_aa: CASSSDREGQPQHF; cdr3_nt: TGTGCCAGCAGCTCTGACAGGGAGGGTCAGCCCCAGCATTTT
v_call: TRBV5-8; j_call: TRBJ1-5; d_call: .; clone_size: once; cdr3_aa: CASSLNQPQHF; cdr3_nt: TGTGCCAGCAGCTTGAATCAGCCCCAGCATTTT
v_call: TRBV5-4; j_call: TRBJ1-1; d_call: .; clone_size: .; cdr3_aa: CASSLGQGTVGNTEAFF; cdr3_nt: TGTGCCAGCAGCTTGGGGCAGGGTACGGTGGGGAACACTGAAGCTTTCTTT
v_call: TRBV28; j_call: TRBJ2-7; d_call: TRBD1; clone_size: .; cdr3_aa: CASSRQGDYEQYF; cdr3_nt: TGTGCCAGCAGTCGACAGGGTGACTACGAGCAGTACTTC